This is a list of T cell receptor beta chains from one sample in a study of T cell responses to AZD1222 COVID-19 vaccine. Profiling relied on immunoSEQ multiplex PCR, and the TCRdb table lists in-frame clones only, not all of them. The table lists over 120,000 clones, roughly 92% of them singletons. The sequencing here drew on peripheral blood, taken on day 0 of AZD1222 vaccination. The source of these receptors is an adult in good health. Each CDR3 is given with its conserved first and last residue. The D gene is left open where the match is weak. Only part of the rows carry a size: once, few, many, or a class if the clone is expanded.

D	V	length	J	size	DNA	CDR3
NA	TRBV28	14	TRBJ1-6	NA	TGTGCCAGCAGGGTGACCCTCCAGTCTTCACCCCTCCACTTT	CASRVTLQSSPLHF
NA	TRBV5-4	15	TRBJ2-1	NA	TGTGCCAGCAGCTTCTCAGCGGGCCCATACAATGAGCAGTTCTTC	CASSFSAGPYNEQFF
NA	TRBV2	15	TRBJ1-6	NA	TGTGCCAGCAGTGAATCGACAGGTGAATATTCACCCCTCCACTTT	CASSESTGEYSPLHF
TRBD1	TRBV24-1	15	TRBJ1-2	NA	TGTGCCACCAGTGACCCGACAGGGGGCGTCTATGGCTACACCTTC	CATSDPTGGVYGYTF
NA	TRBV10-3	14	TRBJ2-7	NA	TGTGCCATCAGTGAGCCGGATGGGATTTACGAGCAGTACTTC	CAISEPDGIYEQYF
TRBD1	TRBV20-1	13	TRBJ1-5	NA	TGCAGTGCTAGTAAACAGGGGCTTCAGCCCCAGCATTTT	CSASKQGLQPQHF
NA	TRBV28	17	TRBJ2-1	NA	TGTGCCAGCAGTCCCTCTCCCCAGGGAATAACCTACAATGAGCAGTTCTTC	CASSPSPQGITYNEQFF
TRBD2	TRBV11-2	16	TRBJ2-1	NA	TGTGCCAGCAGCTTAGCGGGAGCGGGAGCATACAATGAGCAGTTCTTC	CASSLAGAGAYNEQFF
NA	TRBV28	11	TRBJ1-1	NA	TGTGCCAGCGGGAGGGGGGCTGAAGCTTTCTTT	CASGRGAEAFF
NA	TRBV5-1	16	TRBJ1-3	NA	TGCGCCAGCAGCGGGGACCTAAGTAACTCTGGAAACACCATATATTTT	CASSGDLSNSGNTIYF
NA	TRBV7-8	14	TRBJ1-3	few	TGTGCCAGCAGCTCGCGACAGGCTGGAAACACCATATATTTT	CASSSRQAGNTIYF
NA	TRBV5-1	16	TRBJ1-4	NA	TGCGCCAGCAGCCGGGGAGATGCGAGGACTAATGAAAAACTGTTTTTT	CASSRGDARTNEKLFF
TRBD1	TRBV5-6	13	TRBJ2-1	NA	TGTGCCAGCAGCAGGGACAGATACAATGAGCAGTTCTTC	CASSRDRYNEQFF
NA	TRBV6-5	12	TRBJ2-1	NA	TGTGCCAGCCTTAGTTCCTACAATGAGCAGTTCTTC	CASLSSYNEQFF
NA	TRBV5-6	15	TRBJ1-1	NA	TGTGCCAGCAGCTTCTTAATCTCCCGCCCGGCTGAAGCTTTCTTT	CASSFLISRPAEAFF
NA	TRBV4-2	16	TRBJ2-1	NA	TGTGCCAGCAGCCAAATCGGGGGTGGCGTCTTCCATGAGCAGTTCTTC	CASSQIGGGVFHEQFF
TRBD1	TRBV6-6	16	TRBJ1-1	NA	TGTGCCAGCAGTTACCGCCCGGGACAGTTGAACACTGAAGCTTTCTTT	CASSYRPGQLNTEAFF
NA	TRBV5-1	14	TRBJ1-4	NA	TGCGCCAGCAGCTTGACAGGTTCTAATGAAAAACTGTTTTTT	CASSLTGSNEKLFF
TRBD2	TRBV5-1	16	TRBJ2-3	once	TGCGCCAGCAGCCAGTTGACTAGCGGGAGCACAGATACGCAGTATTTT	CASSQLTSGSTDTQYF
NA	TRBV19	13	TRBJ2-3	NA	TGTGCCAGCCGGGCCTCTAGCACAGATACGCAGTATTTT	CASRASSTDTQYF
TRBD1	TRBV5-1	14	TRBJ2-7	NA	TGCGCCAGCAGCAAAACAGGGGTGCGGCCTGAGCAGTACTTC	CASSKTGVRPEQYF
TRBD1	TRBV12-5	16	TRBJ1-1	NA	TGTGCTAGTGGTTTTGCCCCGGACAGGGTGAACACTGAAGCTTTCTTT	CASGFAPDRVNTEAFF
NA	TRBV11-2	15	TRBJ1-6	NA	TGTGCCAGCAGCTTACTGGGTCAGGGTAATTCACCCCTCCACTTT	CASSLLGQGNSPLHF
NA	TRBV3-1/TRBV3-2	13	TRBJ1-1	NA	TGTGCCAGCAGCCAAGTTGGGGGGACTGAAGCTTTCTTT	CASSQVGGTEAFF
NA	TRBV5-5	11	TRBJ2-1	NA	TGTGCCAGCAGCTACAGTTATGAGCAGTTCTTC	CASSYSYEQFF
NA	TRBV19	17	TRBJ1-1	NA	TGTGCCAGTAGTATCCTCGAAGTAGGGGGTATGAACACTGAAGCTTTCTTT	CASSILEVGGMNTEAFF
NA	TRBV27	15	TRBJ1-5	NA	TGTGCCAGCAGCAAAATCGGGGGGGAAAATCAGCCCCAGCATTTT	CASSKIGGENQPQHF
TRBD1	TRBV7-3	14	TRBJ1-2	NA	TGTGCCAGCAGCTTAACAGGGGGCGGCTATGGCTACACCTTC	CASSLTGGGYGYTF
NA	TRBV4-1	14	TRBJ2-5	NA	TGCGCCAGCAGCCAACTGGACTCGCAAGAGACCCAGTACTTC	CASSQLDSQETQYF
TRBD1	TRBV7-2	14	TRBJ1-2	NA	TGTGCCAGCAGCTTTGGGGACAGGGAAAAAGGCTACACCTTC	CASSFGDREKGYTF
NA	TRBV5-6	14	TRBJ1-6	NA	TGTGCCAGCAGCGTCCGATCCTATAATTCACCCCTCCACTTT	CASSVRSYNSPLHF
NA	TRBV27	17	TRBJ2-2	NA	TGTGCCAGCAGTGATACCGGGACCAACGCGAACACCGGGGAGCTGTTTTTT	CASSDTGTNANTGELFF
NA	TRBV6-5	14	TRBJ2-7	NA	TGTGCCAGCAGTTACGGTGGCAGGAGCTACGAGCAGTACTTC	CASSYGGRSYEQYF
TRBD1	TRBV29-1	13	TRBJ1-6	NA	TGCAGCGTAAGGACAGGGGAAAATTCACCCCTCCACTTT	CSVRTGENSPLHF
NA	TRBV5-6	12	TRBJ2-7	NA	TGTGCCAGCAGCTTGGACAGGATTAAGCAGTACTTC	CASSLDRIKQYF
TRBD2	TRBV7-8	16	TRBJ2-5	medium-sized	TGTGCCAGCAGCCCTAGCGGGAGGGGCCTCCAAGAGACCCAGTACTTC	CASSPSGRGLQETQYF
NA	TRBV7-2	14	TRBJ1-1	NA	TGTGCCAGCAGTTTTGGACTGGGTGGGTCCGAAGCTTTCTTT	CASSFGLGGSEAFF
NA	TRBV19	13	TRBJ1-1	NA	TGTGCCAGTAGTACCACAGAGAACACTGAAGCTTTCTTT	CASSTTENTEAFF
NA	TRBV2	12	TRBJ2-7	NA	TGTGCCAGTCGCCGGGACTTCTACGAGCAGTACTTC	CASRRDFYEQYF
TRBD2	TRBV7-3	15	TRBJ2-1	NA	TGTGCCAGCAGCTTAGTTACTAGCGGGAGCGGCGAGCAGTTCTTC	CASSLVTSGSGEQFF
NA	TRBV4-1	17	TRBJ1-2	NA	TGCGCCAGCAGCCAAGTAGTCGGGCCCCAAAACTATTATGGCTACACCTTC	CASSQVVGPQNYYGYTF
TRBD1	TRBV5-6	14	TRBJ1-2	NA	TGTGCCAGCAGCCCACCTACAGGGGTCTATGGCTACACCTTC	CASSPPTGVYGYTF
NA	TRBV4-1	15	TRBJ1-1	once	TGCGCCAGCAGCCGGTCGGATTTCATGAACACTGAAGCTTTCTTT	CASSRSDFMNTEAFF
NA	TRBV27	12	TRBJ1-1	NA	TGTGCCAGCAGCCCGGACAACACTGAAGCTTTCTTT	CASSPDNTEAFF
TRBD1	TRBV5-4	14	TRBJ2-7	NA	TGTGCCAGCAGCATACGGGACAGGGACTACGAGCAGTACTTC	CASSIRDRDYEQYF
NA	TRBV27	20	TRBJ2-1	NA	TGTGCCAGCAGTCCGAAAACCGGGACAGAGAAGCGGGATCGTTACAATGAGCAGTTCTTC	CASSPKTGTEKRDRYNEQFF
NA	TRBV6-6	15	TRBJ1-6	NA	TGTGCCAGCAGTTACCGGCAGAACTATAATTCACCCCTCCACTTT	CASSYRQNYNSPLHF
NA	TRBV9	12	TRBJ2-3	once	TGTGCCAGCAGCGTTAGCACAGATACGCAGTATTTT	CASSVSTDTQYF
NA	TRBV14	13	TRBJ2-7	NA	TGTGCCAGCAGCCAAGAACTCAGCAACGAGCAGTACTTC	CASSQELSNEQYF
NA	TRBV5-1	16	TRBJ2-3	NA	TGCGCCAGCAGCTTGGCCAAGGGATGGGGTAATCGGACGCAGTATTTT	CASSLAKGWGNRTQYF
TRBD1	TRBV4-1	15	TRBJ1-4	NA	TGCGCCAGCAGCCAAGGCAGGGGGCGCGATGAAAAACTGTTTTTT	CASSQGRGRDEKLFF
NA	TRBV28	13	TRBJ2-7	NA	TGTGCCAGCTCACCCTACAGGGTGAAAGAGCAGTACTTC	CASSPYRVKEQYF
NA	TRBV6-1	13	TRBJ1-2	NA	TGTGCCAGCAGTGACGAGTCTAACTATGGCTACACCTTC	CASSDESNYGYTF
NA	TRBV6-2/TRBV6-3	12	TRBJ2-1	NA	TGTGCCAGCAGTTACTGGAGAAATGAGCAGTTCTTC	CASSYWRNEQFF
NA	TRBV3-1/TRBV3-2	16	TRBJ2-2	NA	TGTGCCAGCAGCCTTCCGGACCAGGGTAGCACCGGGGAGCTGTTTTTT	CASSLPDQGSTGELFF